This T cell receptor (beta chain) was recorded in a study of blood T cells in healthy people across ages. Study results and limitations: Significant beta diversity loss was already apparent by age approximately 37, declining roughly linearly.

The CDR3 sequence is 14 residues long. With 3 bases removed from V and 4 bases from J, the gap between germline ends came to 12 bases. Germline V gene lookup returns CDR1 MGHDK and CDR2 SYGVNS. Per sample, extraction of total RNA gave at least 5.5 micrograms in every case. This clonotype has more than one count but fewer than ten. Antigen unknown. A J-beta primer mix and a sample-barcoded 5' primer were used in a second PCR of about 7 to 11 cycles. TCRdb reanalysed the 5' RACE reads using MiXCR and keeps one entry per CDR3 protein. The sample carries some 900,000 distinct CDR3 sequences, roughly 48% recorded once.

The sequence was obtained from a young man in good health. Sequencing was carried out using blood. The chain employs TRBV25-1 and TRBJ2-5, with a possible D match to TRBD1 (6 bases). Written as DNA, the CDR3 is TGTGCCAGCAGTGACAGGGGACCCCCAGAGACCCAGTACTTC. Residues: CASSDRGPPETQYF.